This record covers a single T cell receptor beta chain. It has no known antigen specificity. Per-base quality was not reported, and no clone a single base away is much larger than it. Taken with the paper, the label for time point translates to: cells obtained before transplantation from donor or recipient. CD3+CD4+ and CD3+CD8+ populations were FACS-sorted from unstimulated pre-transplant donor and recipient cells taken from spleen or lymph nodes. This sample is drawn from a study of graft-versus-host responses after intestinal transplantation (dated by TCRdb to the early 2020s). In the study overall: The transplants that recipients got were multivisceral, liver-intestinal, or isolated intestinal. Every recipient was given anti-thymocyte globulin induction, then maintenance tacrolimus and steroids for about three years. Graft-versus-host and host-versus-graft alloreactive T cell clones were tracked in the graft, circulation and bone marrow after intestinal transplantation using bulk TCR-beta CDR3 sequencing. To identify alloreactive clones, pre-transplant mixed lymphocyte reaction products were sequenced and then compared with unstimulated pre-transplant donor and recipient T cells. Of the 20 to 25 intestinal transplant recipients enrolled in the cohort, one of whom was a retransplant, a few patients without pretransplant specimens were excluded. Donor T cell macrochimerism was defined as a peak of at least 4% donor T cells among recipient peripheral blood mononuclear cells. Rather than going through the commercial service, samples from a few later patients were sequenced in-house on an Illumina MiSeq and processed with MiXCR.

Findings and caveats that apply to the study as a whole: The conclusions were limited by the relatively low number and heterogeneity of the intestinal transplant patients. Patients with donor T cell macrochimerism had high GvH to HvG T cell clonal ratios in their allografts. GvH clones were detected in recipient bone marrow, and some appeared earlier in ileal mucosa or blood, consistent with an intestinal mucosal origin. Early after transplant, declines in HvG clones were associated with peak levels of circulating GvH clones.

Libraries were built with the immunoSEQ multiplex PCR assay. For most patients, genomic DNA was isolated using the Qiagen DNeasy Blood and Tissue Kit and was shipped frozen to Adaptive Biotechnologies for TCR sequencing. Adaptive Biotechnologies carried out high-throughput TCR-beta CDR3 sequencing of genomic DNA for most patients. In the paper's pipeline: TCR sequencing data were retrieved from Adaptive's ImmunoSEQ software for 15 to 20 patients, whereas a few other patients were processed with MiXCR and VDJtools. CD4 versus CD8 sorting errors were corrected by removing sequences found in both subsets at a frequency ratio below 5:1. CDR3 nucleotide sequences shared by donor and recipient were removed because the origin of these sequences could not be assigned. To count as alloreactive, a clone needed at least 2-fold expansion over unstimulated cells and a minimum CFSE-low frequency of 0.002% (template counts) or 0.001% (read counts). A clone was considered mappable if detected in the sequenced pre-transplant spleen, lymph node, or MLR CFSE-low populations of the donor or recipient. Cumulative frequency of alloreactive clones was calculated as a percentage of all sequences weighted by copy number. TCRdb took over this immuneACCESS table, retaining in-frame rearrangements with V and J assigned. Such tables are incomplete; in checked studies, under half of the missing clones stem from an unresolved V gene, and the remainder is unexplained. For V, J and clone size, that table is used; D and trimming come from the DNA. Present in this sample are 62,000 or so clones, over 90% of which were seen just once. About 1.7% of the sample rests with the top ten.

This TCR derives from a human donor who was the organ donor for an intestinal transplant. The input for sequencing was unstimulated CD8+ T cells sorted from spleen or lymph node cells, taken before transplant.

The CDR3 protein is CASSGARAGNEQYF. The nucleotide sequence is TGTGCCAGCAGTGGAGCTCGGGCGGGAAACGAGCAGTACTTC. The sequence is built from TRBV2 and TRBJ2-7, and the D gene may be TRBD2, 6 bases matching. Including cysteine and phenylalanine, the CDR3 has 14 amino acids. Of the read, only the CDR3 DNA is kept; its 42 bases are in frame from base 1. V loses 4 bases of germline sequence and J loses 5 bases, and the interval between the two ends is 15 bases. The germline V gene specifies SNHLY as CDR1 and FYNNEI as CDR2.